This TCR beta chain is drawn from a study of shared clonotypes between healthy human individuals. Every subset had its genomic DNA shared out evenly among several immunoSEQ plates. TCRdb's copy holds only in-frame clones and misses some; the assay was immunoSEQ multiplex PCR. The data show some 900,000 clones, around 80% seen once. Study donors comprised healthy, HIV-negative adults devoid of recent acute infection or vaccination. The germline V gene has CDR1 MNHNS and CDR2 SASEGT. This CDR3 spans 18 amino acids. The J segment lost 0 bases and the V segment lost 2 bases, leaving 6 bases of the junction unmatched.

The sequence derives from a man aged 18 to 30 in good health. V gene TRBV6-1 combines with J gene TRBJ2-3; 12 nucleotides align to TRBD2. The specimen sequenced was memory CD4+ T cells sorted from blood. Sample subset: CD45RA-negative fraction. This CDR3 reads CASSETSGRLGSTDTQYF. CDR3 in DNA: TGTGCCAGCAGTGAAACTAGCGGGAGGCTCGGTAGCACAGATACGCAGTATTTT.